This TCR beta chain is from a study of shared clonotypes between healthy human individuals. At the level of the study: Donor ages ranged 18 to 49 years: a couple of women, a few men.

Genomic DNA per cell subset filled all wells of several immunoSEQ plates. Data came from immunoSEQ multiplex PCR; TCRdb stores just in-frame clones and leaves some out. The sample consists of more than 1,200,000 clones, just under 99% of them appearing once. In germline, CDR1 is DFQATT, CDR2 SNEGSKA (reference sequence). Trimming cost V 2 bases and J 7 bases, with 6 bases left between them. CDR3 length equals 11 residues. Sample: naive CD4+ T cells sorted from blood. Documented subset: CD45RA+ positively selected. This clonotype originated in a man aged 30 to 45 in good health. The rearrangement joins TRBV20-1 to TRBJ1-5; D not resolved. The CDR3 spells CSARQSQPQHF. Here the CDR3 DNA reads TGCAGTGCTAGACAGTCCCAGCCCCAGCATTTT.